The clone carrying this T cell receptor (beta chain) was found many times. The data derive from a study of T-cell reconstitution after alpha-beta-depleted transplantation in children. Preparing the TCRbeta library involved the use of unique molecular identifiers. TCRdb called the PCR reads again in MiXCR, with one record for every CDR3 protein. The sample contains 250,000 to 350,000 distinct CDR3 sequences, approximately 9.8% of which appear only once. This CDR3 region has 15 residues. The V gene lost 1 base and the J gene lost 2 bases, with 10 bases spanning the gap. This sequence was found in a human donor who donated a stem cell graft to a child with SCID. The chain joins TRBV12-3 or TRBV12-4 to TRBJ2-3; D may be TRBD1 (6 bases). The sample consisted of PBMCs from the stem cell graft donor, taken from the stem cell graft. As DNA, the CDR3 is TGTGCCAGCAGTTTAGGCCCAGGGGACACAGATACGCAGTATTTT. This codes for CASSLGPGDTDTQYF.